This T cell receptor (beta chain) was recorded in a study of T-cell reconstitution after alpha-beta-depleted transplantation in children. Findings and caveats of the study: High day-60 TCRbeta diversity in some patients came from surviving recipient T cells and thymic progenitors. There were reportedly several hundred expanded graft clones from which alpha-beta T cells came about two months after transplant. The main origin of T-cell counts and diversity one year after transplant was newly produced T cells.

Germline loops: CDR1 SGHRS, CDR2 YFSETQ. CDR3 length: 13 residues. The V and J ends lost 0 bases and 3 bases respectively, with 4 bases between them. This clonotype was found a few times. Its specificity is unknown. Unique molecular identifiers were incorporated when the TCRbeta library was constructed. TCRdb called the PCR reads again in MiXCR, with one record for every CDR3 protein. This sample has some 830,000 distinct CDR3 sequences; 15% to 20% occur once, and the top ten carry just under 5%. The sequence came from a male patient younger than 18 who had a stem cell transplant for acute lymphoblastic leukemia, so the T cells may come from the graft donor. The rearrangement joins TRBV5-1 to TRBJ1-5; no firm D call. The sequencing here drew on PBMCs, mostly from graft donor cells, taken 360 days after TCRalphabeta/CD19-depleted stem cell transplant. The CDR3 reads CASSLDNNQPQHF. CDR3 DNA: TGCGCCAGCAGCTTGGACAACAATCAGCCCCAGCATTTT.